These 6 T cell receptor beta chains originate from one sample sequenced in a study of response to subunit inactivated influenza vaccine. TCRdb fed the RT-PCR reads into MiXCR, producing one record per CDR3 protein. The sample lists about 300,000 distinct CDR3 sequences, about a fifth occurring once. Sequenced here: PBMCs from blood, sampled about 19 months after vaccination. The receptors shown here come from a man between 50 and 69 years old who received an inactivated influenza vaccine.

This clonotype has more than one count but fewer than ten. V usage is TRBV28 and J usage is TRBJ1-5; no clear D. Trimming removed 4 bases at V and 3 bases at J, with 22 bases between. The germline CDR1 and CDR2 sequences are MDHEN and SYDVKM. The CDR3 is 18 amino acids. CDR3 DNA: TGTGCCAGCAGTTCTGGAACCGAGGGCCCGAGATTCAATCAGCCCCAGCATTTT. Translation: CASSSGTEGPRFNQPQHF.

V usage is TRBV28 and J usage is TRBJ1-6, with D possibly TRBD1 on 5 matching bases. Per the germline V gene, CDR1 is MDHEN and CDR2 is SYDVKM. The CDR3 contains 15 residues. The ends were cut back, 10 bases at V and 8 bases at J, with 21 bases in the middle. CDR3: CAIKPSGTGDSPLHF. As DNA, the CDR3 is TGTGCCATTAAACCATCGGGGACGGGGGATTCACCCCTCCACTTT.

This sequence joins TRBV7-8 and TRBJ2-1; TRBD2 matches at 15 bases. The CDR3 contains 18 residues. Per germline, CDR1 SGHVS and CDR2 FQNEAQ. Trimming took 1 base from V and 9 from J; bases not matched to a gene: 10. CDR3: CASSLGWTSGRANSEQFF. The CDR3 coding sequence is TGTGCCAGCAGCTTAGGGTGGACTAGCGGGAGGGCTAATAGTGAGCAGTTCTTC.

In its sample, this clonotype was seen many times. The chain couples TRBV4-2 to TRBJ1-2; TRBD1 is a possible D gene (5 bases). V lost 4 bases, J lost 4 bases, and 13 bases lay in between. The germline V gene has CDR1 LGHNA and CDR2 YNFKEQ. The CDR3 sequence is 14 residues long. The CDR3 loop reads CASSPTARVYGYTF. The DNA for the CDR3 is TGTGCCAGCAGCCCGACAGCGCGTGTCTATGGCTACACCTTC.

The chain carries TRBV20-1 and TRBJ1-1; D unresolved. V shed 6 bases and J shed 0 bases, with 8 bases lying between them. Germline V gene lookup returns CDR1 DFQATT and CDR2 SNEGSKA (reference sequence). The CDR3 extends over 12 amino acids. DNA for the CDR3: TGCAGTGCGTCGGAAATGAACACTGAAGCTTTCTTT. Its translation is CSASEMNTEAFF.

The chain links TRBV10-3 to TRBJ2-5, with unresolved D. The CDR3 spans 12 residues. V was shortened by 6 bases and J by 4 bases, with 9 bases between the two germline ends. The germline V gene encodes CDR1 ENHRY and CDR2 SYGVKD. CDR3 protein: CAIREVGETQYF. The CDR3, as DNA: TGTGCCATCAGGGAAGTAGGAGAGACCCAGTACTTC.